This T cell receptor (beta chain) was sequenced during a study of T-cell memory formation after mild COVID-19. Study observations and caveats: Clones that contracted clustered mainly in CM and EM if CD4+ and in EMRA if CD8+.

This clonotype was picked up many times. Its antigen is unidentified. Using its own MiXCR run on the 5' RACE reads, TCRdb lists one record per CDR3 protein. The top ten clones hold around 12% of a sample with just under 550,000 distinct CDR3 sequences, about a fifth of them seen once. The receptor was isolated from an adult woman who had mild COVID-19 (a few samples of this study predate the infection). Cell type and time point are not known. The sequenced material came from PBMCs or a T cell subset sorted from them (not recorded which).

This CDR3 reads CSVTRGRTEAFF. The CDR3 DNA sequence: TGCAGCGTTACCAGGGGGAGGACTGAAGCTTTCTTT. This sequence joins TRBV29-1 and TRBJ1-1; 7 bases are a match to TRBD1. V dropped 5 bases and J dropped 5; count of bases not matched to a gene: 5. The CDR3 length is 12 residues. Germline CDR1 SQVTM, CDR2 ANQGSEA.